This T cell receptor (beta chain) was captured by sequencing in a study of blood T cells in healthy people across ages (dated by TCRdb to the mid-2010s). Broadly, across the study: In model experiments, template switching captured about one uniquely barcoded TCR beta cDNA molecule for every two T cells. The study measured age-related changes in TCR beta repertoire diversity using deep sequencing normalized with unique cDNA molecular identifiers. The donors were split into four age groups: young (average 16 years), middle-aged (about 40), aged (roughly 68) and long-lived (approximately 80). Using the same blood draw, the study looked at two additional independent replicas of 1 million unique cDNA reads for two donors, one aged 18 to 30 and the other aged 80 or older.

About this clonotype: Its binding antigen is unknown. No base qualities exist here, and no much larger clone lies one base off it.

Systemically healthy Caucasian individuals from Russia, roughly 40 in total and aged roughly 6 to 95 years, were included as donors. Each donor gave around 9 milliliters of peripheral blood, collected into EDTA-treated Vacutainer tubes. Ficoll-Paque density-gradient centrifugation was used to isolate PBMCs, with at least 6.5 million per sample. Total RNA, at least 6 micrograms per sample, was extracted from PBMCs with Trizol reagent. For every donor, an aliquot of PBMCs went through flow cytometry to measure the percentages of naive CD45RAhigh/CD27high T cells. Beyond this particular receptor, the publication reports: Donor CMV infection status was unknown, potentially confounding age-related changes in expanded clonotypes. There was a strong correlation between observed TCR beta diversity and the percentage of naive T cells measured by flow cytometry. Conclusive comparison of naive and antigen-experienced compartments was prevented by the profiling of bulk unsorted PBMCs. Total diversity estimates from one million sequenced T cells were considered lower bounds and underestimates. As age increased, observed TCR beta diversity per million T cells dropped in a roughly linear way, and a significant reduction was already evident by age 40. Compared with the aged group, the long-lived group had more naive CD4+ T cells, fewer expanded clones and increased TCR diversity, a pattern suggesting age selection.

To prepare the library, 5' RACE was applied. Sequencing was carried out with an Illumina HiSeq 2500. A second PCR of about 7 to 12 cycles was run with a J-beta primer mix and a sample-barcoded 5' primer. A template-switch 5' adaptor carrying 12 random nucleotides introduced a unique molecular identifier onto each TCR beta cDNA molecule. Each sample yielded at least 3 million CDR3-containing paired-end reads. First-strand cDNA was synthesized from all RNA with the Mint cDNA synthesis kit, primed by a TRBC-specific oligonucleotide. After uracil-DNA glycosylase treatment, a first 18-cycle PCR used universal primers M1SS and BC2_uni_R on all cDNA. Regarding the original processing steps: Normalization of each sample was performed by random selection of 1 million high-quality reads, each carrying a distinct molecular identifier. Instead of being binned into consensus sequences, reads that shared molecular identifiers were thrown out. MiTCR, run with a Q25 quality threshold and the strictest error-elimination algorithm, handled CDR3 identification, clonotype clustering and error correction. A nonparametric unseen species model using Euler transformation provided a lower-bound estimate of total TCR beta diversity. TCRdb reprocessing: public reads trimmed at Q25 with fastp, clones called with MiXCR, in-frame beta chains kept. CDR3 protein duplicates are merged, each entry listing the most common genes and DNA. The V and J calls, along with clone size, are taken from TCRdb and not from the paper's own processing. This sample comprises about 1 million distinct CDR3 sequences, almost 25% of them detected only once. 0.65% to 0.95% of the sample is in the top ten clones.

The same specimen was also included in a second study, on T cells of mothers and their children. As the second publication notes: Nine systemically healthy Caucasian individuals served as donors, namely three mothers together with their six children. cDNA synthesis used all of the extracted RNA, with around 1.6 ug of RNA in each 15 ul reaction. In the second PCR, the M1S primer introduced both the sample barcodes and 2-4 random nucleotides. Each mother yielded over 8.5 million TCR beta CDR3 reads and each child some 3 million reads. In both related and unrelated pairs, thymic selection shapes the output of TCR recombination in a similar way, with inherited differences having only a minor effect. Normalized repertoire overlap was always slightly but never significantly higher in related than unrelated mother-child pairs. No persistent microchimeric T cell clones were detected, at a sensitivity of 80 to 100 clones per million clonotypes. In the study, deep NGS was used to compare the TCR beta repertoires of mothers and children, and features distinguishing related mother-child pairs from unrelated individuals were sought. On average, the children were roughly 10 +/- 4 years old, while the mothers were approximately 40 +/- 4 years old. After adapter ligation with NEBNext reagents, the libraries were sequenced on Illumina HiSeq 2000 with 100+100 nt paired-end reads. Mother and child libraries were prepared a month apart and sequenced in separate runs to prevent cross-contamination. Between roughly 500,000 and 2,300,000 distinct TCR beta clonotypes were identified per donor. Naive TCR beta clonotypes were estimated from low-frequency clonotypes matched to each donor's FACS-determined naive share, without sorting.

Sample: blood. The sequence was obtained from a girl aged 2 to 9 in good health.

CDR3 loop: CASSLAALGTGELFF. The base sequence is TGCGCCAGCAGCTTGGCCGCCTTGGGCACCGGGGAGCTGTTTTTT. Rearrangement joined TRBV5-1 to TRBJ2-2; a confident D gene designation cannot be given. A distance of 10 bases separates the germline ends of V and J, which lose 0 bases and 4 bases respectively. Measured from the cysteine to the phenylalanine, the CDR3 is 15 residues long. Solely the CDR3 DNA is kept, with 45 bases framed from the first base. As encoded in the germline V gene, CDR1 is SGHRS while CDR2 is YFSETQ. When the CDR3 is completed using the reference TRBV5-1 and TRBJ2-2 genes on either side, the full variable domain is KAGVTQTPRYLIKTRGQQVTLSCSPISGHRSVSWYQQTPGQGLQFLFEYFSETQRNKGNFPGRFSGRQFSNSRSEMNVSTLELGDSALYLCASSLAALGTGELFFGEGSRLTVL.